The 31 T cell receptor beta chains in this list originate from one sample, sequenced in a study of T cells in women clearing cervical HPV infection. Generated by immunoSEQ multiplex PCR, the TCRdb table keeps only in-frame clones and is missing some. Its listing shows 45,000 to 50,000 clones. Sequences were obtained from blood buffy coat. The receptors were gathered from a woman aged 18-70 years with a cervical HPV16 infection that either progressed to CIN3+ or cleared (not recorded which).

A remark on this clone: The junction and the germline gene differ at one end; a read error may be behind it. The read ends 3 residues before the CDR3 terminus; that terminus is restored from the germline J gene. Different DNA sequences within this sample yield the same CDR3. The chain employs TRBV29-1 and TRBJ1-3; D not certain. The CDR3 is made up of 13 amino acids. CDR1 and CDR2 (germline): SQVTM, ANQGSEA. The CDR3 is CSVVSGDGNTIYF. CDR3 DNA (partial): TGCAGCGTTGTTTCCGGGGATGGAAACACA.

Comment on this clone: The CDR3 end is not reached by the read, which stops 3 residues before it; the germline J gene fills it in. The V call is TRBV5-1, the J call TRBJ2-5, with a tentative D call TRBD1 (6 bases). Germline CDR1 is SGHRS and CDR2 is YFSETQ. Trimming cost V 4 bases and J 4 bases, with 11 bases left between them. This CDR3 region has 13 residues. The CDR3 DNA, read in part, is TGCGCCAGCAGCCTGTCGGACAGAGAGACC. Its translation: CASSLSDRET. The whole CDR3 protein reads CASSLSDRETQYF. The full variable domain, in which reference TRBV5-1 and TRBJ2-5 provide the parts outside the CDR3, is KAGVTQTPRYLIKTRGQQVTLSCSPISGHRSVSWYQQTPGQGLQFLFEYFSETQRNKGNFPGRFSGRQFSNSRSEMNVSTLELGDSALYLCASSLSDRETQYFGPGTRLLVL.

As to this clone: With the read ending 3 residues before the CDR3 end, the germline J gene is used to fill in that end. Other DNA variants within this sample encode the same CDR3. The rearrangement uses TRBV30 and TRBJ2-7; D uncertain. The CDR3 totals 14 residues. Per the germline V gene, CDR1 is GTSNPN and CDR2 is SVGIG (reference sequence). V was clipped by 8 bases and J by 4 bases, with 21 bases between them. The CDR3 region is CALSSQAYAYEQYF. Incomplete CDR3 DNA: TGTGCCCTCTCGTCGCAGGCTTACGCATACGAG.

About this clone itself: The read stops 3 residues short of the end of the CDR3; the missing end is completed from the germline J gene. The V and J genes are TRBV20-1 and TRBJ2-3, with 8 bases fitting TRBD2. V trimming: 1 base; J trimming: 4 bases; junction bases outside the gene matches: 4. This CDR3 spans 14 amino acids. Germline CDR1 DFQATT, CDR2 SNEGSKA (reference sequence). Partial CDR3 DNA: TGCAGTGCTAGAGTACTAGCGGTTCCAGATACG. This translates into CSARVLAVPDT. The entire CDR3 is CSARVLAVPDTQYF.

Regarding this clone: The DNA ends 3 residues before the CDR3 does, and the rest of the CDR3 is filled in from the germline J gene. This chain connects TRBV20-1 to TRBJ2-7, with D tentatively TRBD2 (7 bases). The CDR3 covers 13 residues. V was pared by 5 bases and J by 5 bases, with 16 bases between. The germline V gene encodes CDR1 DFQATT and CDR2 SNEGSKA (reference sequence). The CDR3 DNA, read in part, is TGCAGTGCTCCGAGGAGGGGGGGCCACGAG. The encoded protein is CSAPRRGGHE. The complete CDR3 protein is CSAPRRGGHEQYF.

To note about this clone: Coverage ceases 3 residues before the CDR3 finishes, and the germline J gene fills in the end. V and J are TRBV20-1 and TRBJ1-1, with TRBD1 identical over 8 bases. There are 12 residues in the CDR3. CDR1 DFQATT and CDR2 SNEGSKA come from the germline V gene (reference sequence). V was pared by 6 bases and J by 6 bases, with 6 bases of the junction left unmatched. The CDR3 protein is CSAAGGTAEAFF. CDR3 DNA, as far as it was read: TGCAGTGCGGCAGGGGGCACTGCTGAA.

Note on this clone: The read is 3 residues too short to cover the CDR3 end, so that end is filled in from the germline J gene. The rearrangement uses TRBV20-1 and TRBJ1-6; D is perhaps TRBD1 (5 bases). Germline V CDR1 and CDR2: DFQATT, SNEGSKA (reference sequence). The V gene lost 3 bases and the J gene lost 5 bases, with 14 bases spanning the gap. The CDR3 totals 15 residues. The chain's CDR3 is CSASGWPGDNSPLHF. Partial CDR3 DNA: TGCAGTGCTAGTGGGTGGCCGGGGGATAATTCACCC.

Remarks on this clone: The read ends 3 residues shy of where the CDR3 ends; the end is completed using the germline J gene. The rearrangement joins TRBV29-1 to TRBJ1-1; D ambiguous. Per germline, CDR1 SQVTM and CDR2 ANQGSEA. V dropped 1 base and J dropped 1 base, with 7 bases sitting between them. The CDR3 covers 13 residues. CDR3 DNA, as far as it was read: TGCAGCGTTGAAGTAGAGTGGAACACTGAA. Translated: CSVEVEWNTE. The whole CDR3 protein reads CSVEVEWNTEAFF.

On this clone itself: The read halts 3 residues ahead of the CDR3 end, with the missing end drawn from the germline J gene. The J gene is TRBJ2-7, the V gene TRBV29-1; 9 bases align to TRBD2. The ends lost 7 bases at V and 3 bases at J; junction bases unmatched: 4. Germline CDR1 is SQVTM and CDR2 is ANQGSEA. CDR3 size: 12 residues. The CDR3: CSALAGNYEQYF. The sequenced CDR3 bases are TGCAGCGCACTAGCGGGCAACTACGAG.

As regards this clone: The CDR3 is cut off 3 residues early in the read; its end comes from the germline J gene. The chain has TRBV10-2 and TRBJ2-7, with a weak D call TRBD2 (6 bases). The CDR3 is 13 residues long. Germline V gene data show CDR1 as WSHSY and CDR2 as SAAADI. V was shortened by 8 bases and J by 3 bases, with 14 bases between the two germline ends. The sequenced CDR3 bases are TGCGCCAGCGGCTCAGGGCGGGGCTACGAG. Its translation is CASGSGRGYE. The complete CDR3 sequence is CASGSGRGYEQYF.

Worth noting for this clone: Coverage ceases 3 residues before the CDR3 finishes, and the germline J gene fills in the end. The chain recombines TRBV11-2 with TRBJ2-7, with D tentatively TRBD1 (6 bases). The CDR3 has 15 residues. The V gene lost 0 bases and the J gene lost 2 bases, with 11 bases spanning the gap. Germline lookup yields CDR1 SGHAT and CDR2 FQNNGV. CDR3: CASSLEGDITYEQYF. CDR3 DNA (partial): TGTGCCAGCAGCTTAGAGGGGGACATTACCTACGAG. Variable domain in full (rest from reference TRBV11-2 and TRBJ2-7): EAGVAQSPRYKIIEKRQSVAFWCNPISGHATLYWYQQILGQGPKLLIQFQNNGVVDDSQLPKDRFSAERLKGVDSTLKIQPAKLEDSAVYLCASSLEGDITYEQYFGPGTRLTVT.

On this clone: The CDR3 end lies 3 residues beyond the end of the read and is filled in from the germline J gene. This rearrangement joins TRBV18 to TRBJ2-2; 10 bases fit TRBD2. This CDR3 region has 16 residues. Germline V gene sequence: CDR1 KGHSH, CDR2 LQKENI. V dropped 4 bases and J dropped 4; count of bases not matched to a gene: 6. The sequenced CDR3 bases are TGTGCCAGCTCACGCGATAGCGGGAGGTCCACCGGGGAG. Protein: CASSRDSGRSTGE. The entire CDR3 is CASSRDSGRSTGELFF.

For this clone: The read ends 3 residues early relative to the CDR3; the germline J gene fills the gap. V gene TRBV19 combines with J gene TRBJ2-2; possible D gene TRBD1, 5 bases. Germline V gives CDR1 LNHDA, CDR2 SQIVND (reference sequence). The CDR3 sequence is 16 residues long. V was clipped by 5 bases and J by 3 bases, with 16 bases between them. The CDR3 bases that were read are TGTGCCAGTAGTCCTAGTCAGGGTCCTTACACCGGGGAG. It is translated as CASSPSQGPYTGE. The full CDR3 protein reads CASSPSQGPYTGELFF.

Remarks on this clone: The missing CDR3 end, 3 residues past where the read stops, is filled in from the germline J gene. The genes are TRBV2 and TRBJ2-1, with 11 bases identical to TRBD2. With V trimmed by 5 bases and J by 8 bases, 17 bases remained unmatched. Germline CDR1 is SNHLY and CDR2 is FYNNEI. This CDR3 has 18 amino acids. The CDR3 reads CASSSPGVGLAGGDEQFF. Incomplete CDR3 DNA: TGTGCCAGCAGTTCGCCGGGGGTGGGGCTAGCGGGGGGAGATGAG.

In the case of this clone: Sequencing ends 3 residues short of the CDR3 end; the germline J gene provides the rest. The chain combines TRBV20-1 with TRBJ1-6, with D possibly matching TRBD1 (5 bases). V was shortened by 4 bases and J by 10 bases, with 14 bases between the two germline ends. The germline gives CDR1 DFQATT, CDR2 SNEGSKA (reference sequence). The length of the CDR3 is 13 residues. Incomplete CDR3 DNA: TGCAGTGCTACGTGGGGCCGTGACTCACCC. Protein sequence: CSATWGRDSP. The whole CDR3 reads CSATWGRDSPLHF.

Concerning this clone: The read terminates 3 residues ahead of where the CDR3 ends, so the germline J gene completes it. V is TRBV6-1 and J is TRBJ1-2; D is uncertain. The V gene lost 0 bases and the J gene lost 4 bases, with 9 bases spanning the gap. The V gene's germline CDR1 is MNHNS and CDR2 SASEGT. This CDR3 region has 14 residues. The CDR3 region is CASSEARGFYGYTF. CDR3 DNA (partial): TGTGCCAGCAGTGAAGCGCGGGGTTTCTATGGC.

Comments on this clone: Read sequence stops 3 residues before the CDR3 end, and the germline J gene provides the missing end. The chain joins TRBV24-1 to TRBJ2-2; 7 bases map to TRBD1. The CDR3 has 14 residues. V trimming: 6 bases; J trimming: 4 bases; junction bases outside the gene matches: 4. Per germline, CDR1 KGHDR and CDR2 SFDVKD. CDR3 loop: CATSRGRGTGELFF. The DNA read from the CDR3 is TGTGCCACCAGTAGGGGGCGAGGCACCGGGGAG.

As for this clone: The read terminates 3 residues before the CDR3 end, so the remaining end is supplied by the germline J gene. The chain joins TRBV7-9 to TRBJ2-1; TRBD2 matches 10 bases. V shed 2 bases, J shed 6 bases, and the junction held 4 bases outside the gene matches. The V gene's germline CDR1 is SEHNR and CDR2 FQNEAQ (reference sequence). The CDR3 is 15 residues long. The DNA read from the CDR3 is TGTGCCAGCAGCTTACAAAGCGGGAGGGGCAATGAG. This gives the protein CASSLQSGRGNE. The CDR3 in its entirety is CASSLQSGRGNEQFF.

Worth noting for this clone: The sequenced fragment ends 3 residues before the CDR3 boundary, so the rest is inferred from the germline J gene. The V and J genes are TRBV2 and TRBJ1-2; weak D call: TRBD1 (6 bases). Germline-derived CDR1 and CDR2 are SNHLY and FYNNEI. There are 12 residues in the CDR3. CDR3 protein: CASSRDINGYTF. The CDR3 DNA, read in part, is TGTGCCAGCAGTCGGGACATTAACGGC.

With regard to this clone: Read sequence stops 3 residues before the CDR3 end, and the germline J gene provides the missing end. The chain couples TRBV10-2 to TRBJ2-1; TRBD2 agrees at 7 bases. Germline lookup yields CDR1 WSHSY and CDR2 SAAADI. The length of the CDR3 is 15 residues. The V segment lost 3 bases and the J segment 3 bases; nucleotides outside the gene matches: 5. Incomplete CDR3 DNA: TGCGCCAGCAGTGACGGGACTAATATCTACAATGAG. Its translation is CASSDGTNIYNE. The full CDR3 sequence reads CASSDGTNIYNEQFF.

For this clone: The read ends 3 residues before the CDR3 terminus; that terminus is restored from the germline J gene. V gene TRBV7-9 combines with J gene TRBJ1-1; D might be TRBD1 (5 bases). Germline lookup yields CDR1 SEHNR and CDR2 FQNEAQ (reference sequence). The length of the CDR3 is 14 residues. The covered CDR3 bases are TGTGCCAGCAGCTTACAGGGAGTGGGGCTGGGT. Translated: CASSLQGVGLG. The entire CDR3 is CASSLQGVGLGAFF.

On this clone itself: Read data end 3 residues before the CDR3 end; the end is taken from the germline J gene. The chain recombines TRBV7-9 with TRBJ2-7; D unclear. The germline gives CDR1 SEHNR, CDR2 FQNEAQ (reference sequence). The ends were cut back, 2 bases at V and 6 bases at J, with 11 bases in the middle. The CDR3 has 13 residues. Partial CDR3 DNA: TGTGCCAGCAGCTTAAACAATAGCCCCGAG. Protein product: CASSLNNSPE. The entire CDR3 protein is CASSLNNSPEQYF.

Notes on this clone: Read data end 3 residues before the CDR3 end; the end is taken from the germline J gene. The chain employs TRBV5-5 and TRBJ1-2, with TRBD1 as a possible D gene (6 bases). The CDR3 spans 15 residues. Germline CDR1 and CDR2: SGHKS and YYEKEE (reference sequence). CDR3 loop: CASSLGQGIVGGYTF. Partial CDR3 DNA: TGTGCCAGCAGCTTGGGCCAGGGGATTGTGGGGGGC.

A note on this clone: The sequenced fragment ends 3 residues before the CDR3 boundary, so the rest is inferred from the germline J gene. The chain couples TRBV5-1 to TRBJ1-1; D is uncertain. The CDR3 extends over 15 amino acids. CDR1 is SGHRS, CDR2 YFSETQ, per germline. The V end lost 0 bases, the J end lost 2 bases, and 11 bases lay between the germline ends. The sequenced CDR3 bases are TGCGCCAGCAGCTTGGCCCTTACAGAAAACACTGAA. This encodes CASSLALTENTE. The full CDR3 protein reads CASSLALTENTEAFF.

On this clone itself: The read ends 3 residues early relative to the CDR3; the germline J gene fills the gap. V usage is TRBV6-4 and J usage is TRBJ2-1; 9 bases align to TRBD1. V shed 6 bases, J shed 5 bases, and the junction held 11 bases outside the gene matches. This CDR3 spans 16 amino acids. CDR1 MRHNA and CDR2 SNTAGT come from the germline V gene. The DNA read from the CDR3 is TGTGCCAGCAGCGCCGGGACAGGGAGCGGAAACAATGAG. Translated, it gives CASSAGTGSGNNE. The CDR3, in full, reads CASSAGTGSGNNEQFF.

Comments on this clone: The read ends 3 residues before the CDR3 terminus; that terminus is restored from the germline J gene. The rearrangement uses TRBV20-1 and TRBJ2-2; D is possibly TRBD1 (6 bases). The CDR3 is 14 amino acids. Germline CDR1 is DFQATT and CDR2 is SNEGSKA (reference sequence). Trimming stripped 3 bases from V and 1 base from J, with 9 bases between. The covered CDR3 bases are TGCAGTGCTAGTTGGACAGAGAACACCGGGGAG. Translation: CSASWTENTGE. The CDR3, in full, reads CSASWTENTGELFF.

Comment on this clone: The DNA ends 3 residues before the CDR3 does, and the rest of the CDR3 is filled in from the germline J gene. This chain links TRBV29-1 with TRBJ2-3; TRBD2 aligns across 12 bases. Losses at the gene ends were 4 bases for V and 5 bases for J; bases not matched to a gene: 4. From germline, CDR1 is SQVTM and CDR2 ANQGSEA. The CDR3 has 14 residues. The CDR3 here is CSVAPGLAGDTQYF. The covered CDR3 bases are TGCAGCGTTGCTCCGGGACTAGCGGGAGATACG.

CDR3 DNA (partial): TGTGCCAGCAGCTTAGGAGGGGGCACAGGGGATGGC. Amino acids: CASSLGGGTGDG. The entire CDR3 sequence reads CASSLGGGTGDGYTF. This chain links TRBV7-6 with TRBJ1-2; 7 nucleotides agree with TRBD1. The CDR3 end is not reached by the read, which stops 3 residues before it; the germline J gene fills it in. The ends lost 1 base at V and 6 bases at J; junction bases unmatched: 8. There are 15 residues in the CDR3. Germline V gene sequence: CDR1 SGHVS, CDR2 FNYEAQ.

The CDR3 region is CASRDRGQYREKLFF. CDR3 bases read: TGTGCCAGCCGGGACAGGGGGCAATATCGTGAAAAA. The rearrangement joins TRBV5-6 to TRBJ1-4; TRBD1 matches 12 bases. The read ends 3 residues early relative to the CDR3; the germline J gene fills the gap. Germline CDR1 and CDR2: SGHDT and YYEEEE. The CDR3 is 15 amino acids. V dropped 7 bases and J dropped 7; count of bases not matched to a gene: 8. Full variable domain (outside the CDR3, taken from reference TRBV5-6 and TRBJ1-4): DAGVTQSPTHLIKTRGQQVTLRCSPKSGHDTVSWYQQALGQGPQFIFQYYEEEERQRGNFPDRFSGHQFPNYSSELNVNALLLGDSALYLCASRDRGQYREKLFFGSGTQLSVL.

Concerning this clone itself: The read halts 3 residues ahead of the CDR3 end, with the missing end drawn from the germline J gene. The gene calls are TRBV14 and TRBJ2-7; D possibly corresponds to TRBD1 (6 bases). The CDR3 spans 16 residues. Germline values: CDR1 SGHDN, CDR2 FVKESK. Trimming took 0 bases from V and 3 from J, leaving 15 bases between them. The part of the CDR3 DNA that was read is TGTGCCAGCAGCCAAGACAGTTTTACAGGGCGCTACGAG. This encodes CASSQDSFTGRYE. The entire CDR3 protein reads CASSQDSFTGRYEQYF.

Note on this clone: The CDR3 goes on 3 residues after the read ends, and that part is filled in from the germline J gene. The chain links TRBV19 to TRBJ1-1; D is possibly TRBD1 (6 bases). V lost 7 bases and J lost 4, with 13 bases in between. The germline V gene has CDR1 LNHDA and CDR2 SQIVND (reference sequence). This CDR3 has 13 amino acids. This CDR3 is CASNLGQSTEAFF. CDR3 bases read: TGTGCCAGTAATCTTGGACAGTCCACTGAA.